This entry concerns a single T cell receptor beta chain. Its antigen remains unidentified. The germline gives CDR1 SQVTM, CDR2 ANQGSEA. Trimming pared 5 bases from V and 2 bases from J, leaving 10 bases between. There are 12 residues in the CDR3. Individual cDNA molecules received unique molecular identifiers. From the 5' RACE reads, TCRdb called clonotypes with MiXCR, one entry per CDR3 protein. The data contain tens of thousands of distinct CDR3 sequences, around 8.3% of them singletons. These data are taken from a study of early T cells in non-severe SARS-CoV-2 infection. As for the study in general: Bulk RNA from unsorted whole blood was sequenced; chains were unpaired.

The study, taken as a whole, reports: Sequences matched to VDJdb favored anti-spike CD8 responses, while private and CD4 specificities were missed.

This chain uses TRBV29-1 with TRBJ2-7; D may be TRBD1 or TRBD2 (5 bases each). The origin of this receptor is an adult who was a healthcare worker with PCR-confirmed SARS-CoV-2 infection or an uninfected control (not recorded which). This material consisted of whole blood, taken at baseline. The CDR3 loop reads CSVMGDPYEQYF. DNA of the CDR3: TGCAGCGTTATGGGGGACCCCTACGAGCAGTACTTC.